These 21 T cell receptor beta chains were sequenced from one sample in a study of shared clonotypes between healthy human individuals. Clones were read by immunoSEQ multiplex PCR, and TCRdb kept only the in-frame ones, dropping some. The sample holds about 2.2 million clones; around 93% are singletons and the top ten take approximately 1.6%. Naive CD8 cells were CD45RO-negative, positively selected for CCR7, excluding terminally differentiated effector memory CD45RA+ cells. Sequences were obtained from naive CD8+ T cells from PBMCs. These receptors were taken from a man aged 18-30 years in good health. Some clones in this sample may be carry-over from other donors' samples.

This clone showed up just a few times. The rearrangement uses TRBV10-3 and TRBJ2-7, with D perhaps given as TRBD1 or TRBD2 (5 bases each). Germline assignment: CDR1 ENHRY and CDR2 SYGVKD. Trimming removed 7 bases at V and 4 bases at J, with 17 bases between. This CDR3 region has 14 residues. The CDR3 here is CAIKNGGSGYEQYF. The DNA for the CDR3 is TGTGCCATCAAGAATGGGGGATCTGGGTACGAGCAGTACTTC.

V usage is TRBV7-2 and J usage is TRBJ1-2; weak D call: TRBD1 (5 bases). V gave up 6 bases and J gave up 7 bases, with 21 bases separating them. The CDR3 totals 15 residues. In germline, CDR1 is SGHTA, CDR2 FQGNSA. The CDR3 DNA reads TGTGCCAGCAGTTTCTCGGGGGGAGTTGCTGCTGGCTACACCTTC. Translating it yields CASSFSGGVAAGYTF. The complete variable domain, with remaining parts taken from reference TRBV7-2 and TRBJ1-2, reads GAGVSQSPSNKVTEKGKDVELRCDPISGHTALYWYRQSLGQGLEFLIYFQGNSAPDKSGLPSDRFSAERTGGSVSTLTIQRTQQEDSAVYLCASSFSGGVAAGYTFGSGTRLTVV.

To note about this clone: This same CDR3 is encoded by further DNA sequences in the sample. V usage is TRBV5-6 and J usage is TRBJ1-2, with 7 bases lining up with TRBD1. V was pared by 7 bases and J by 4 bases, with 7 bases of the junction left unmatched. The CDR3 loop spans 13 amino acids. In germline, CDR1 is SGHDT, CDR2 YYEEEE. The CDR3 is CASRAGGGYGYTF. The CDR3 DNA reads TGTGCCAGCCGGGCAGGGGGAGGCTATGGCTACACCTTC.

The chain couples TRBV27 to TRBJ2-2; 10 bases agree with TRBD2. The junction had 18 bases not matched to a gene; V was cut back by 7 bases and J by 10 bases. This CDR3 contains 17 residues. The germline V gene encodes CDR1 MNHEY and CDR2 SMNVEV (reference sequence). The CDR3 DNA reads TGTGCCAGCACTATATCGGAGAGCGGGAGGGCCTTAGAGGAGCTGTTTTTT. Translated: CASTISESGRALEELFF.

The CDR3 protein is CASSLLADSDTQYF. The CDR3 DNA is TGTGCCAGCAGTTTATTAGCAGACTCAGATACGCAGTATTTT. V usage is TRBV28 and J usage is TRBJ2-3, with unresolved D. Germline V gene data show CDR1 as MDHEN and CDR2 as SYDVKM. The CDR3 consists of 14 residues. V dropped 1 base and J dropped 4 bases, with 9 bases sitting between them.

The V gene is TRBV6-1, the J gene TRBJ2-7, with 8 bases identical to TRBD1. V dropped 3 bases and J dropped 3; count of bases not matched to a gene: 4. The CDR3 totals 14 residues. Germline lookup yields CDR1 MNHNS and CDR2 SASEGT. CDR3: CASSDYRGDYEQYF. The CDR3 region has the DNA TGTGCCAGCAGTGACTACAGGGGGGACTACGAGCAGTACTTC.

This clone was detected a few times. The chain joins TRBV11-3 to TRBJ1-2; D is perhaps TRBD1 (6 bases). Germline V lookup: CDR1 SGHNT, CDR2 YENEEA. The germline V and J ends were trimmed by 3 bases and 7 bases, with 12 bases remaining between them. The CDR3 consists of 13 residues. The CDR3 sequence: CASSFPGAIGYTF. The CDR3, as DNA: TGTGCCAGCAGCTTCCCAGGGGCAATTGGCTACACCTTC.

The table lists this clone with a count of one. The chain has TRBV5-4 and TRBJ2-1, with 12 bases aligning to TRBD2. The CDR3 is 12 residues long. The germline V gene has CDR1 SGHNT and CDR2 YYREEE (reference sequence). Losses at the gene ends were 5 bases for V and 16 bases for J; bases not matched to a gene: 7. This CDR3 is CASRGSSGRAFF. The CDR3 nucleotides read TGTGCCAGCAGGGGGTCTAGCGGGAGGGCTTTCTTC.

The CDR3 nucleotides read TGCGCCAGCAGCCAAGATTCCCGTCCCACCGGGGAGCTGTTTTTT. The encoded protein is CASSQDSRPTGELFF. The V call is TRBV4-1, the J call TRBJ2-2; D unclear. Germline CDR1 MGHRA, CDR2 YSYEKL. The CDR3 has 15 amino acids. V was pared by 0 bases and J by 4 bases, with 9 bases between.

This chain uses TRBV14 with TRBJ2-3; D is uncertain. V was shortened by 0 bases and J by 1 base, with 14 bases between the two germline ends. The CDR3 is 17 residues long. Germline CDR1 reads SGHDN; CDR2 reads FVKESK. CDR3 in DNA: TGTGCCAGCAGCCAAGATCCCGGCCCCGGCGGCACAGATACGCAGTATTTT. Amino acid sequence: CASSQDPGPGGTDTQYF.

This chain connects TRBV19 to TRBJ1-5, with D uncertain. Germline lookup yields CDR1 LNHDA and CDR2 SQIVND (reference sequence). The CDR3 runs 16 residues. With 3 bases removed from V and 5 bases from J, the gap between germline ends came to 17 bases. DNA of the CDR3: TGTGCCAGTAGTATCGGGATCGTCCCGGAGCATCAGCCCCAGCATTTT. Translating gives CASSIGIVPEHQPQHF.

The genes are TRBV2 and TRBJ2-7; the match to TRBD2 covers 14 bases. CDR3 size: 17 residues. Germline-derived CDR1 and CDR2 are SNHLY and FYNNEI. The V gene end was trimmed by 4 bases and the J gene end by 4 bases; junction bases not matched to a gene: 9. The CDR3 sequence is CASSAGLAGASNYEQYF. CDR3 in DNA: TGTGCCAGCAGTGCGGGACTAGCGGGAGCTTCCAATTACGAGCAGTACTTC.

The V gene is TRBV2, the J gene TRBJ1-5, with D tentatively TRBD1 (6 bases). Germline CDR1 SNHLY, CDR2 FYNNEI. V lost 8 bases, J lost 6 bases, and 20 bases lay in between. The CDR3 has 15 residues. CDR3 in amino acids: CASHPRGPAGQPQHF. CDR3 nucleotides: TGTGCCAGCCATCCCCGGGGGCCCGCCGGTCAGCCCCAGCATTTT.

The chain couples TRBV30 to TRBJ2-5; 7 nucleotides match TRBD1. CDR3 length: 14 amino acids. The V and J ends lost 5 bases and 5 bases, in that order; junction bases with no gene match: 11. Germline CDR1 GTSNPN, CDR2 SVGIG (reference sequence). The CDR3 reads CAWDRAGGSETQYF. The CDR3 DNA sequence: TGTGCCTGGGATCGGGCAGGGGGTTCGGAGACCCAGTACTTC.

The chain combines TRBV5-1 with TRBJ2-1, with D maybe TRBD2 (6 bases). The length of the CDR3 is 17 residues. Trimming stripped 0 bases from V and 4 bases from J, with 17 bases between. In germline, CDR1 is SGHRS, CDR2 YFSETQ. The CDR3 protein is CASSLDTEGPRYNEQFF. CDR3 nucleotides: TGCGCCAGCAGCTTGGACACGGAGGGGCCTCGGTACAATGAGCAGTTCTTC.

The gene calls are TRBV4-1 and TRBJ1-5; the D gene is possibly TRBD1 (5 bases). The CDR3 runs to 16 residues. V was cut by 1 base and J by 1 base, with 11 bases left in between. Looked up from germline, CDR1 is MGHRA and CDR2 is YSYEKL. This chain's CDR3 is CASSQVQGGSNQPQHF. The CDR3 coding sequence is TGCGCCAGCAGCCAAGTTCAGGGAGGAAGCAATCAGCCCCAGCATTTT.

J is TRBJ1-5 and V is TRBV27; no clear D. The CDR3 sequence is 18 residues long. Germline loops: CDR1 MNHEY, CDR2 SMNVEV (reference sequence). Trimming pared 1 base from V and 0 bases from J, leaving 16 bases between. The CDR3 protein is CASSLLNPDGVSNQPQHF. Here the CDR3 DNA reads TGTGCCAGCAGTTTATTAAACCCGGACGGGGTTAGCAATCAGCCCCAGCATTTT.

Details on this clone: Distinct nucleotide sequences in the sample also encode this CDR3. The J gene is TRBJ2-3, the V gene TRBV7-3; a weak D match, TRBD2 (6 bases). V was cut by 5 bases and J by 9 bases, with 15 bases left in between. The CDR3 sequence is 13 residues long. CDR1 SGHTA and CDR2 FQGTGA come from the germline V gene. CDR3 DNA sequence: TGTGCCAGCAGCCCCCTCGGAGGGGACACGCAGTATTTT. Translated, it gives CASSPLGGDTQYF.

The J gene is TRBJ2-7, the V gene TRBV7-9; 9 positions agree with TRBD2. Germline CDR1 is SEHNR and CDR2 is FQNEAQ (reference sequence). The CDR3 covers 15 residues. The J segment lost 4 bases and the V segment lost 5 bases, leaving 9 bases of the junction unmatched. CDR3 amino acids: CASSPGLAGWYEQYF. The CDR3 nucleotides are TGTGCCAGCAGCCCGGGCCTAGCGGGATGGTACGAGCAGTACTTC.

The chain carries TRBV9 and TRBJ1-1; maybe TRBD1 (6 bases). Germline CDR1 SGDLS, CDR2 YYNGEE. The CDR3 is 15 residues long. The V end was cut by 5 bases, the J end by 1 base, with 15 bases between. CDR3 in DNA: TGTGCCAGCAGTGGCAGGGGACTAACGAACACTGAAGCTTTCTTT. This gives the protein CASSGRGLTNTEAFF.

The chain recombines TRBV27 with TRBJ2-1, with a tentative D call TRBD2 (5 bases). Per germline, CDR1 MNHEY and CDR2 SMNVEV (reference sequence). The V end lost 3 bases, the J end lost 5 bases, and 11 bases lay between the germline ends. The CDR3 sequence is 14 residues long. The CDR3 loop is CASSFGGSNNEQFF. The CDR3 bases are TGTGCCAGCAGTTTCGGTGGGAGCAACAATGAGCAGTTCTTC.